This T cell receptor (beta chain) was sequenced for a study of OX40 agonist ivuxolimab in advanced cancers. Looking at the study overall: Three patients had partial responses: one hepatocellular carcinoma, two cutaneous melanoma.

As concerns this clone: The target antigen is unknown.

Losses at the gene ends were 2 bases for V and 2 bases for J; bases not matched to a gene: 17. The CDR3 spans 19 residues. Looked up from germline, CDR1 is SGDLS and CDR2 is YYNGEE. Study-level results: Clonal expansion among partial responders at 0.1-3.0 mg/kg ranked near the lowest.

Method: immunoSEQ multiplex PCR; TCRdb's copy keeps in-frame clones and lacks some. The table records 73,000 or so clones, around 90% of them present only once. Material: CD4+ or CD8+ T cells sorted from blood, obtained in a trial of the OX40 agonist ivuxolimab. The chain combines TRBV9 with TRBJ1-1; 8 bases map to TRBD1. The sequence derives from an adult with an advanced solid tumor such as melanoma, head and neck, liver or kidney cancer. The CDR3 protein is CASSVNGQGRLPSNTEAFF. The CDR3 DNA is TGTGCCAGCAGCGTTAACGGACAGGGACGATTACCCAGCAACACTGAAGCTTTCTTT.